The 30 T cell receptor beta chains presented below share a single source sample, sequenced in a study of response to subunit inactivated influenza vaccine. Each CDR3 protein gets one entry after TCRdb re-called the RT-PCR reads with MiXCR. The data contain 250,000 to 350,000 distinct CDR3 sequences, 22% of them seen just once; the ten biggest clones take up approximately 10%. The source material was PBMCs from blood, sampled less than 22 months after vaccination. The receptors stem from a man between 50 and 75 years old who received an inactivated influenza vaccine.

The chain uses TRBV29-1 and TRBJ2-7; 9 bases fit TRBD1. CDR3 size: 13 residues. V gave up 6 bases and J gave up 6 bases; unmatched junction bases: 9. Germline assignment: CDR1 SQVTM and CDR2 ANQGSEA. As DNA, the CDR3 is TGCAGCGTGGGCATTACAGGGGGCGCCGAGCAGTACTTC. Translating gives CSVGITGGAEQYF.

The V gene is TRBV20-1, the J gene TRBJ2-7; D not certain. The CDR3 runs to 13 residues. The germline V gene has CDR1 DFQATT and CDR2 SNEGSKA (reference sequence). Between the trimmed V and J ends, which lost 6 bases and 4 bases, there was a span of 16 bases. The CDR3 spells CSATPGPGYEQYF. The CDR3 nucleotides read TGCAGTGCCACCCCGGGCCCCGGATACGAGCAGTACTTC.

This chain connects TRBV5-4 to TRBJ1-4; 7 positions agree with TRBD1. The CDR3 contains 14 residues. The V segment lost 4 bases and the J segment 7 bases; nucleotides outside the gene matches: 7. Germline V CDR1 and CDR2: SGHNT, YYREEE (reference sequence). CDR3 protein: CASSIGGGGEKLFF. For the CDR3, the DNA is TGTGCCAGCAGCATAGGAGGGGGCGGTGAAAAACTGTTTTTT.

The CDR3 DNA reads as TGTGCCAGTACCCCTCGGCAGGAAGTCGCTCAGCCCCAGCATTTT. It yields the protein CASTPRQEVAQPQHF. This chain uses TRBV19 with TRBJ1-5; D is ambiguous. V shed 7 bases and J shed 6 bases, with 19 bases lying between them. The CDR3 is 15 residues long. The germline V gene has CDR1 LNHDA and CDR2 SQIVND (reference sequence).

CDR3 bases: TGTGCCAGCAGTTTAGCTAGCGGGGGGGAGCAGTACTTC. Its protein is CASSLASGGEQYF. This chain links TRBV12-3 or TRBV12-4 with TRBJ2-7, with 10 positions matching TRBD2. V was pared by 0 bases and J by 7 bases, with 0 bases of the junction left unmatched. The CDR3 covers 13 residues.

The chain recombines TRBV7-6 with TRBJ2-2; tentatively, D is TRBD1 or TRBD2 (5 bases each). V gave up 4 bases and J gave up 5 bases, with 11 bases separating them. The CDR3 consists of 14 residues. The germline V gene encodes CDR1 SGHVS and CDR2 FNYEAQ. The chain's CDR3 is CASSSGTTTGELFF. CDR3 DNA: TGTGCCAGCAGCTCCGGGACCACAACCGGGGAGCTGTTTTTT.

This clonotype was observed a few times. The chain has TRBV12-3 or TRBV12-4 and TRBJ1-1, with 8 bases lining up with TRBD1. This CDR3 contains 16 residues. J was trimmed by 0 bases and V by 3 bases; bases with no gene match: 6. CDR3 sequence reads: CASSLVPTGVNTEAFF. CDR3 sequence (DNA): TGTGCCAGCAGTTTGGTGCCGACAGGGGTGAACACTGAAGCTTTCTTT.

DNA of the CDR3: TGCAGTGCTAGAGTCGGCGTTACGGAGCAGTTCTTC. It codes for CSARVGVTEQFF. The chain is built from TRBV20-1 and TRBJ2-1; D is undetermined. The CDR3 is made up of 12 amino acids. V lost 1 base, J lost 10 bases, and 11 bases lay in between. CDR1 and CDR2 from the germline V gene are DFQATT and SNEGSKA (reference sequence).

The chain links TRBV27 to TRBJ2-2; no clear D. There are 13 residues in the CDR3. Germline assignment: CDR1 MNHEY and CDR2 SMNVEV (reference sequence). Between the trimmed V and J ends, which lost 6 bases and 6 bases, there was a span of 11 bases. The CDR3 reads CASSLNRAGELFF. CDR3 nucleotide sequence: TGTGCCAGCAGCCTCAACCGGGCCGGGGAGCTGTTTTTT.

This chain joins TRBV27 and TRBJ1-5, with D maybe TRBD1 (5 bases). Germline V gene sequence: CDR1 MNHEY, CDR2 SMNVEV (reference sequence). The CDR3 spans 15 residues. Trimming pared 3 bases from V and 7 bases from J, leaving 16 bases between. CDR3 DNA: TGTGCCAGCAGTTTGGGGCCGACTGGCCTACAGCCCCAGCATTTT. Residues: CASSLGPTGLQPQHF.

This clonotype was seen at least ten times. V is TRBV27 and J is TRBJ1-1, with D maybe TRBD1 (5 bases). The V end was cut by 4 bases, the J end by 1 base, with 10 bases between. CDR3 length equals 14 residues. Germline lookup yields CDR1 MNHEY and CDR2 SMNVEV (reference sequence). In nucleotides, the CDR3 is TGTGCCAGCAGTTCCAGGGAAAGGAACACTGAAGCTTTCTTT. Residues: CASSSRERNTEAFF.

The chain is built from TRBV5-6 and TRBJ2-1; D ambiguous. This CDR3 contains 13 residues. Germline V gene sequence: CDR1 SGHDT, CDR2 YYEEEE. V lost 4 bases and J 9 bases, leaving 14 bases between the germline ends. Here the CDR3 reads CASSVLSSREQFF. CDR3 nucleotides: TGTGCCAGCAGCGTTTTGTCCTCCCGTGAGCAGTTCTTC.

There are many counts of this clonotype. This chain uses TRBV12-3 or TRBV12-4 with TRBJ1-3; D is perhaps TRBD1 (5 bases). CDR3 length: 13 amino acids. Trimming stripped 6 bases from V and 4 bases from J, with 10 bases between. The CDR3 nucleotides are TGTGCCAGCAGCCAAGGACAAGGAAACACCATATATTTT. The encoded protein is CASSQGQGNTIYF.

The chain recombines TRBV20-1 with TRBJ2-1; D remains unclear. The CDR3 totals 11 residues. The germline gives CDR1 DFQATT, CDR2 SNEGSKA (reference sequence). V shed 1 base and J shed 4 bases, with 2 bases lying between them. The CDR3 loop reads CSARVYNEQFF. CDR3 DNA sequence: TGCAGTGCTAGAGTATACAATGAGCAGTTCTTC.

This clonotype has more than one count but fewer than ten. The CDR3 nucleotides are TGTGCCAGCAGTTCTATGGAGATCAGGGAATTATATAGCAATCAGCCCCAGCATTTT. This encodes CASSSMEIRELYSNQPQHF. The chain joins TRBV12-3 or TRBV12-4 to TRBJ1-5; D perhaps matches TRBD1 (5 bases). CDR3 size: 19 residues. V was trimmed by 4 bases and J by 0 bases, leaving 22 bases between them.

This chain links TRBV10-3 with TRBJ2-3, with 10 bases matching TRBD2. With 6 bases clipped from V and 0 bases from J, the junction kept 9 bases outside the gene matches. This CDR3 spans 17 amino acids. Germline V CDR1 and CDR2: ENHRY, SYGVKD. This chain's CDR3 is CAIRSPSGGASTDTQYF. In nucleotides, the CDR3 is TGTGCCATCAGGAGCCCCAGCGGGGGGGCGAGCACAGATACGCAGTATTTT.

The CDR3 bases are TGTGCCATCAGTGAGTCTTCGTCGGGCTGGGGCACAGATACGCAGTATTTT. It translates to CAISESSSGWGTDTQYF. This rearrangement joins TRBV10-3 to TRBJ2-3; D gene uncertain. Germline V gives CDR1 ENHRY, CDR2 SYGVKD. The CDR3 contains 17 residues. Trimming left V 0 bases short and J 1 base short, with 14 bases between.

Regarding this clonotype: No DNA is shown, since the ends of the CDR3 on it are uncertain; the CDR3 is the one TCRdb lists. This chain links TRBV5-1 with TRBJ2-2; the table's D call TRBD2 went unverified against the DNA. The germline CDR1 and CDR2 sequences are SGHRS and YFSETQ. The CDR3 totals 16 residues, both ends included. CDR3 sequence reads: CASSLAAGPTGELFFF.

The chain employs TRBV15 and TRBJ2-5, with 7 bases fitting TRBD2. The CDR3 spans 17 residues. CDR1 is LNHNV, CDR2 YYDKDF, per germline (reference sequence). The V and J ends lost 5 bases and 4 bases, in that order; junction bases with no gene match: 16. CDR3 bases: TGTGCCACCAGCGAGGACGTAGCGGGCCACAGAGGAGAGACCCAGTACTTC. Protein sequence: CATSEDVAGHRGETQYF.

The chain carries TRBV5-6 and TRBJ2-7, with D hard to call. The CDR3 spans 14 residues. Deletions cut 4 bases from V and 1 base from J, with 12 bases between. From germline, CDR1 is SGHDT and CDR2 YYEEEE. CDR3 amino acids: CASSRFPLSYEQYF. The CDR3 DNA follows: TGTGCCAGCAGCCGATTCCCACTTTCCTACGAGCAGTACTTC.

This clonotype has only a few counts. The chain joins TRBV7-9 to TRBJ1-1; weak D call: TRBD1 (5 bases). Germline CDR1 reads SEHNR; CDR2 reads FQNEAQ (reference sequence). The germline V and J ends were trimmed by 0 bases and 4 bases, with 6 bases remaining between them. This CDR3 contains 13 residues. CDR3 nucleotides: TGTGCCAGCAGCTTAGCGGGGACCACTGAAGCTTTCTTT. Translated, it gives CASSLAGTTEAFF. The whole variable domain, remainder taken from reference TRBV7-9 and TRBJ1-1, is DTGVSQNPRHKITKRGQNVTFRCDPISEHNRLYWYRQTLGQGPEFLTYFQNEAQLEKSRLLSDRFSAERPKGSFSTLEIQRTEQGDSAMYLCASSLAGTTEAFFGQGTRLTVV.

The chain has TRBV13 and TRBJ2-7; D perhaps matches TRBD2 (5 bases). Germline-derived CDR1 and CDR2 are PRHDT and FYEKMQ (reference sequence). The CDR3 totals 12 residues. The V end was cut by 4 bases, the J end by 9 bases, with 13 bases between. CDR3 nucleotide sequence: TGTGCCAGCAGCTCCTATGGTCGGGGGCAGTACTTC. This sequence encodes CASSSYGRGQYF.

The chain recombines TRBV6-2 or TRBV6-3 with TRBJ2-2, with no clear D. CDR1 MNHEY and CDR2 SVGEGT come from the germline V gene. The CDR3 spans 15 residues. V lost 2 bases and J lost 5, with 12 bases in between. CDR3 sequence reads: CASSYVTLGTGELFF. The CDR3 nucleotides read TGTGCCAGCAGTTACGTGACCCTTGGGACCGGGGAGCTGTTTTTT.

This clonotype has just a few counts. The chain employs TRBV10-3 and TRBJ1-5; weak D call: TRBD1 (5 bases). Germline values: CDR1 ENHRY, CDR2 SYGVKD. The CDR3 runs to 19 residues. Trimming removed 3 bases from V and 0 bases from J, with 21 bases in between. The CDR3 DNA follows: TGTGCCATCAGTGAAGGAGGGGACCAGGGAGGGATTAGCAATCAGCCCCAGCATTTT. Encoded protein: CAISEGGDQGGISNQPQHF.

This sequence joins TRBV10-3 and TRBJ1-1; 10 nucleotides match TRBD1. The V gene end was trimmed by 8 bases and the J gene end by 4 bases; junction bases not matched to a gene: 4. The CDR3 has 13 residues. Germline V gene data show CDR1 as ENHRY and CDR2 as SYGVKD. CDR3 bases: TGTGCCATCGGGAGGACAGGGGGCACTGAAGCTTTCTTT. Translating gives CAIGRTGGTEAFF.

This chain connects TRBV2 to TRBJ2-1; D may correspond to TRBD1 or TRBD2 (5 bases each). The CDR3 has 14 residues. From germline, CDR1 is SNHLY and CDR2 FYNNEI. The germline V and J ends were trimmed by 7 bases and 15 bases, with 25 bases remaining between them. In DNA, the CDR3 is TGTGCCAGCACTCCGGGACCAAACCATGTAAGCCGGTTCTTC. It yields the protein CASTPGPNHVSRFF.

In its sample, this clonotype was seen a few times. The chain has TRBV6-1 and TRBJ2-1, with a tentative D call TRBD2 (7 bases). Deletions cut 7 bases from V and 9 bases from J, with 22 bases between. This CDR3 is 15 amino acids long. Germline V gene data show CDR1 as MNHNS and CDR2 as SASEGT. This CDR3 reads CASIGGADNEAEQFF. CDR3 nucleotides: TGTGCCAGCATAGGGGGGGCGGACAATGAGGCTGAGCAGTTCTTC.

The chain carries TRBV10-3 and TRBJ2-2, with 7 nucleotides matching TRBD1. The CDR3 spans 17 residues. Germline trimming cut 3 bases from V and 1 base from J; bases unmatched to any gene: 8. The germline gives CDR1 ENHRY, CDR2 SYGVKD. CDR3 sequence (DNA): TGTGCCATCAGTGAAAGGGACAGAAACGAGAACACCGGGGAGCTGTTTTTT. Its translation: CAISERDRNENTGELFF.

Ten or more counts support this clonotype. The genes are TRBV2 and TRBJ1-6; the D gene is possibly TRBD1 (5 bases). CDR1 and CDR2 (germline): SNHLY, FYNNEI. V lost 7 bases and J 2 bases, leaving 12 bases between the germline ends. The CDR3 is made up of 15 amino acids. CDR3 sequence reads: CASNQGDAYNSPLHF. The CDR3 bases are TGTGCCAGCAATCAGGGTGACGCCTATAATTCACCCCTCCACTTT.

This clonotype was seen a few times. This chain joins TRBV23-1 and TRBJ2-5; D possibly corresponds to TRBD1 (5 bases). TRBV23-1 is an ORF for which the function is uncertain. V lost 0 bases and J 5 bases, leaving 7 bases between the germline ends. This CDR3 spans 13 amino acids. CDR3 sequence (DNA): TGCGCCAGCAGTCAATCGGACATGGAGACCCAGTACTTC. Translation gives CASSQSDMETQYF.